Shown below are 26 T cell receptor beta chains from a single sample sequenced in a study of shared clonotypes between healthy human individuals. Only in-frame clones appear in the TCRdb table, and some are missing; sequencing was by immunoSEQ multiplex PCR. The repertoire holds more than 900,000 clones, with 70% to 80% as singletons. Sequences were obtained from memory CD4+ T cells from PBMCs. Noted subset: CD45RA-negative fraction. Receptor source: a man between 18 and 29 years old in good health. Some clones in this sample may be carry-over from other donors' samples.

The genes are TRBV5-1 and TRBJ2-2, with TRBD2 identical over 7 bases. V gave up 4 bases and J gave up 0 bases; unmatched junction bases: 3. Germline CDR1 and CDR2: SGHRS and YFSETQ. There are 15 residues in the CDR3. In DNA form, the CDR3 reads TGCGCCAGCAGCCGAAGCGGGGCGAACACCGGGGAGCTGTTTTTT. Protein: CASSRSGANTGELFF.

In DNA, the CDR3 is TGTGCCAGCAGCCTTAATCAACAGGGGGTTCCCGGGGAGCTGTTTTTT. It codes for CASSLNQQGVPGELFF. This chain connects TRBV7-3 to TRBJ2-2; TRBD1 matches at 8 bases. The germline CDR1 and CDR2 sequences are SGHTA and FQGTGA. V was pared by 5 bases and J by 6 bases, with 11 bases of the junction left unmatched. This CDR3 comprises 16 residues.

This clone appeared once. This chain uses TRBV27 with TRBJ2-1; maybe TRBD2 (5 bases). Germline CDR1 MNHEY, CDR2 SMNVEV (reference sequence). The CDR3 covers 13 residues. V gave up 4 bases and J gave up 5 bases, with 9 bases separating them. DNA of the CDR3: TGTGCCAGCAGTTCCGGACTGAACAATGAGCAGTTCTTC. Amino acids: CASSSGLNNEQFF.

The J gene is TRBJ2-6, the V gene TRBV4-2; 7 positions agree with TRBD1. CDR3 length: 18 residues. Germline loops: CDR1 LGHNA, CDR2 YNFKEQ. Trimming cost V 0 bases and J 1 base; bases outside gene matches: 6. The CDR3 DNA reads TGTGCCAGCAGCCAAGACGACAGGGTCAATTCTGGGGCCAACGTCCTGACTTTC. Protein product: CASSQDDRVNSGANVLTF.

The chain employs TRBV5-1 and TRBJ2-2; D perhaps matches TRBD2 (5 bases). The CDR3 loop spans 17 amino acids. The V gene lost 2 bases and the J gene lost 5 bases, with 19 bases spanning the gap. CDR1 is SGHRS, CDR2 YFSETQ, per germline. The CDR3 sequence is CASSFYLPTEGTGELFF. The CDR3 DNA reads TGCGCCAGCAGCTTTTATTTACCTACCGAGGGTACCGGGGAGCTGTTTTTT.

The rearrangement joins TRBV10-3 to TRBJ1-5; 12 bases line up with TRBD1. This CDR3 region has 17 residues. CDR1 is ENHRY and CDR2 is SYGVKD in the germline V gene. The V segment lost 5 bases and the J segment 2 bases; nucleotides outside the gene matches: 7. The CDR3, as DNA: TGTGCCATCAGTCGGGGGACAGGGGGCGCGGGCAATCAGCCCCAGCATTTT. Its translation: CAISRGTGGAGNQPQHF.

This clone was recorded once. The chain has TRBV2 and TRBJ2-3, with 8 bases that match TRBD2. There are 17 residues in the CDR3. Germline V gives CDR1 SNHLY, CDR2 FYNNEI. The V gene end was trimmed by 5 bases and the J gene end by 2 bases; junction bases not matched to a gene: 12. CDR3 nucleotides: TGTGCCAGCAGTTCCCGGGTCCAGCGGGGGATCACAGATACGCAGTATTTT. It codes for CASSSRVQRGITDTQYF.

This chain uses TRBV7-9 with TRBJ1-3; 7 bases map to TRBD1. Germline V gene sequence: CDR1 SEHNR, CDR2 FQNEAQ (reference sequence). CDR3 length: 17 amino acids. J was trimmed by 0 bases and V by 6 bases; bases with no gene match: 11. CDR3: CASRQQGGFSSGNTIYF. The CDR3 DNA is TGTGCCAGCAGACAACAAGGGGGCTTTAGCTCTGGAAACACCATATATTTT.

This clone was detected only a few times. Other nucleotide sequences from this sample produce the same CDR3. The DNA of the CDR3 is TGTGCCAGCTCACCGGGACAGGGGGCTTATGGCTACACCTTC. Translating gives CASSPGQGAYGYTF. The chain recombines TRBV18 with TRBJ1-2; 12 bases are shared with TRBD1. The CDR3 length is 14 residues. Germline CDR1 is KGHSH and CDR2 is LQKENI. With 3 bases clipped from V and 5 bases from J, the junction kept 1 base outside the gene matches.

V usage is TRBV28 and J usage is TRBJ2-2; TRBD2 matches at 7 bases. The CDR3 runs to 17 residues. The germline CDR1 and CDR2 sequences are MDHEN and SYDVKM. Germline trimming cut 4 bases from V and 4 bases from J; bases unmatched to any gene: 12. CDR3 amino acids: CASSSHWGRGATGELFF. CDR3 DNA: TGTGCCAGCAGTTCCCATTGGGGGAGGGGAGCCACCGGGGAGCTGTTTTTT.

The rearrangement links TRBV7-2 to TRBJ2-7; D remains unclear. V lost 3 bases and J lost 0, with 15 bases in between. Germline V gene lookup returns CDR1 SGHTA and CDR2 FQGNSA. The CDR3 consists of 16 residues. CDR3 sequence: CASSFATPLVSYEQYF. CDR3 bases: TGTGCCAGCAGCTTCGCCACCCCTTTGGTCTCCTACGAGCAGTACTTC. Using reference TRBV7-2 and TRBJ2-7 for the parts outside the CDR3, the full variable domain is GAGVSQSPSNKVTEKGKDVELRCDPISGHTALYWYRQSLGQGLEFLIYFQGNSAPDKSGLPSDRFSAERTGGSVSTLTIQRTQQEDSAVYLCASSFATPLVSYEQYFGPGTRLTVT.

V usage is TRBV5-1 and J usage is TRBJ2-3; 7 nucleotides agree with TRBD1. V lost 4 bases, J lost 4 bases, and 9 bases stayed unmatched. Germline values: CDR1 SGHRS, CDR2 YFSETQ. The CDR3 runs 15 residues. DNA for the CDR3: TGCGCCAGCAGCAGGGACAGTAGAGGGTCAGATACGCAGTATTTT. Protein: CASSRDSRGSDTQYF.

The chain combines TRBV28 with TRBJ2-7, with no clear D. Trimming took off 11 bases at V and 3 bases at J, with 11 bases between the two ends. Per the germline V gene, CDR1 is MDHEN and CDR2 is SYDVKM. CDR3 length equals 11 residues. The CDR3 is CAGSDNYEQYF. The CDR3 DNA is TGTGCCGGAAGCGATAACTACGAGCAGTACTTC. The full variable domain, completed using reference TRBV28 and TRBJ2-7, is DVKVTQSSRYLVKRTGEKVFLECVQDMDHENMFWYRQDPGLGLRLIYFSYDVKMKEKGDIPEGYSVSREKKERFSLILESASTNQTSMYLCAGSDNYEQYFGPGTRLTVT.

The chain combines TRBV19 with TRBJ1-2; 9 bases are a match to TRBD1. CDR3 length: 14 residues. With V trimmed by 5 bases and J by 8 bases, 9 bases remained unmatched. CDR1 LNHDA and CDR2 SQIVND come from the germline V gene (reference sequence). The CDR3 here is CASSPPGQGDGYTF. DNA of the CDR3: TGTGCCAGTAGTCCGCCGGGACAGGGTGACGGCTACACCTTC.

The chain employs TRBV6-5 and TRBJ2-3; D gene unclear. Trimming removed 0 bases from V and 5 bases from J, with 6 bases in between. The germline V gene encodes CDR1 MNHEY and CDR2 SVGAGI. There are 13 residues in the CDR3. The CDR3 spells CASSYSPLDTQYF. CDR3 nucleotide sequence: TGTGCCAGCAGTTACTCCCCTCTAGATACGCAGTATTTT.

There are many counts of this clone. The V and J genes are TRBV7-2 and TRBJ2-3; TRBD2 agrees at 9 bases. J was trimmed by 6 bases and V by 3 bases; bases with no gene match: 10. Germline V gives CDR1 SGHTA, CDR2 FQGNSA. This CDR3 is 16 amino acids long. CDR3 sequence: CASSFNRLAETDTQYF. CDR3 nucleotides: TGTGCCAGCAGCTTCAACAGACTAGCGGAGACCGATACGCAGTATTTT. The full variable domain, completed using reference TRBV7-2 and TRBJ2-3, is GAGVSQSPSNKVTEKGKDVELRCDPISGHTALYWYRQSLGQGLEFLIYFQGNSAPDKSGLPSDRFSAERTGGSVSTLTIQRTQQEDSAVYLCASSFNRLAETDTQYFGPGTRLTVL.

This chain joins TRBV4-1 and TRBJ1-4; no clear D. Germline CDR1 MGHRA, CDR2 YSYEKL. V lost 4 bases to trimming and J lost 4 bases, with 10 bases between them. The CDR3 covers 14 residues. The CDR3 spells CASSRGRDNEKLFF. The CDR3 nucleotides are TGCGCCAGCAGCCGCGGTCGGGATAATGAAAAACTGTTTTTT.

The chain joins TRBV6-5 to TRBJ1-2, with D possibly being TRBD1 (6 bases). The CDR3 totals 15 residues. The germline gives CDR1 MNHEY, CDR2 SVGAGI. V lost 0 bases and J 4 bases, leaving 12 bases between the germline ends. Here the CDR3 reads CASSYSGAGAYGYTF. The CDR3 DNA sequence: TGTGCCAGCAGTTACTCCGGGGCAGGGGCCTATGGCTACACCTTC.

A word on this clone: The same CDR3 arises from other DNA sequences in this sample as well. The chain links TRBV30 to TRBJ1-1; the D gene is possibly TRBD1 (5 bases). The germline CDR1 and CDR2 sequences are GTSNPN and SVGIG (reference sequence). The V end was cut by 4 bases, the J end by 0 bases, with 9 bases between. The CDR3 is made up of 13 amino acids. CDR3 nucleotides: TGTGCCTGGAAGTGGGGGATGAACACTGAAGCTTTCTTT. The encoded protein is CAWKWGMNTEAFF.

This chain connects TRBV28 to TRBJ1-1; D not resolved. Germline V gene lookup returns CDR1 MDHEN and CDR2 SYDVKM. Trimming took 7 bases from V and 4 from J, leaving 7 bases between them. The CDR3 runs to 11 residues. The CDR3 loop reads CASISRTEAFF. CDR3 nucleotide sequence: TGTGCCAGCATTTCGCGCACTGAAGCTTTCTTT.

The V and J genes are TRBV18 and TRBJ2-2; D unclear. With 3 bases removed from V and 6 bases from J, the gap between germline ends came to 8 bases. This CDR3 spans 13 amino acids. Germline V gene lookup returns CDR1 KGHSH and CDR2 LQKENI. CDR3 coding DNA: TGTGCCAGCTCACCCCTACATTCCGGGGAGCTGTTTTTT. This translates into CASSPLHSGELFF.

The gene calls are TRBV6-1 and TRBJ1-2; D is ambiguous. The CDR3 consists of 13 residues. The germline V gene has CDR1 MNHNS and CDR2 SASEGT. V was cut by 2 bases and J by 5 bases, with 9 bases left in between. CDR3 coding DNA: TGTGCCAGCAGTGAATCTGGCCCGTATGGCTACACCTTC. Translated: CASSESGPYGYTF.

J is TRBJ1-5 and V is TRBV7-2, with D perhaps TRBD1 (6 bases). V was pared by 5 bases and J by 1 base, with 12 bases between. This CDR3 comprises 15 residues. The germline CDR1 and CDR2 sequences are SGHTA and FQGNSA. The CDR3 spells CASSQGSDSNQPQHF. CDR3 DNA: TGTGCCAGCAGCCAGGGGTCGGACAGCAATCAGCCCCAGCATTTT.

This rearrangement joins TRBV5-1 to TRBJ1-3; D unclear. V lost 0 bases and J lost 0, with 4 bases in between. The CDR3 is 14 amino acids. From germline, CDR1 is SGHRS and CDR2 YFSETQ. The CDR3 loop is CASSLVSSGNTIYF. CDR3 coding DNA: TGCGCCAGCAGCTTGGTATCCTCTGGAAACACCATATATTTT. Full variable domain (rest looked up from reference TRBV5-1 and TRBJ1-3): KAGVTQTPRYLIKTRGQQVTLSCSPISGHRSVSWYQQTPGQGLQFLFEYFSETQRNKGNFPGRFSGRQFSNSRSEMNVSTLELGDSALYLCASSLVSSGNTIYFGEGSWLTVV.

The rearrangement links TRBV7-9 to TRBJ2-1, with TRBD2 matching 9 bases. Per germline, CDR1 SEHNR and CDR2 FQNEAQ (reference sequence). This CDR3 is 17 amino acids long. V shed 5 bases, J shed 4 bases, and the junction held 12 bases outside the gene matches. In DNA form, the CDR3 reads TGTGCCAGCAGCCCACCTTACCGACTAGCGGTTTACAATGAGCAGTTCTTC. Amino acids: CASSPPYRLAVYNEQFF.

This chain connects TRBV6-1 to TRBJ2-1; D gene ambiguous. The V end was cut by 2 bases, the J end by 2 bases, with 13 bases between. CDR3 size: 16 residues. Germline V CDR1 and CDR2: MNHNS, SASEGT. CDR3 coding DNA: TGTGCCAGCAGTGAACGAGGTTCTTCGGCCTACAATGAGCAGTTCTTC. Its protein product is CASSERGSSAYNEQFF.